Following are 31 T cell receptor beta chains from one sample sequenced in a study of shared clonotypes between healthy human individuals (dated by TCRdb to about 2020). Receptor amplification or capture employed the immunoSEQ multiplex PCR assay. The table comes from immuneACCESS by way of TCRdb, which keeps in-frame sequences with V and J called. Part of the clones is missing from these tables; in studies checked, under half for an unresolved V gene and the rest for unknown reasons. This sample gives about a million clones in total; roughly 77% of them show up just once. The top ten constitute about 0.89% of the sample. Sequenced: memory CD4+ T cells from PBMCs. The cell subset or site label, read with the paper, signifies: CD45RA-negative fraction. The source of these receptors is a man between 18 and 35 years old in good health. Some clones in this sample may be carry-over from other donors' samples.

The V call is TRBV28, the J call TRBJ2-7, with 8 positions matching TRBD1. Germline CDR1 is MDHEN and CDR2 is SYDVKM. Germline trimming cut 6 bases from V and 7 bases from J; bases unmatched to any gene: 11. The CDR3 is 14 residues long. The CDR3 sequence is CASRGPGQGVEQYF. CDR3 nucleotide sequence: TGTGCCAGCAGGGGCCCCGGACAGGGAGTTGAGCAGTACTTC. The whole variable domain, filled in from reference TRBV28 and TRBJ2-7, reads DVKVTQSSRYLVKRTGEKVFLECVQDMDHENMFWYRQDPGLGLRLIYFSYDVKMKEKGDIPEGYSVSREKKERFSLILESASTNQTSMYLCASRGPGQGVEQYFGPGTRLTVT.

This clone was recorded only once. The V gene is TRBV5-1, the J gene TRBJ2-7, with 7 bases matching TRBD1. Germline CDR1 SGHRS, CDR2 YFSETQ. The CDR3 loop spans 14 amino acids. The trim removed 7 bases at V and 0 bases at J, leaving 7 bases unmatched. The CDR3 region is CASSVGDSSYEQYF. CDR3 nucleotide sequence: TGCGCCAGCTCGGTCGGGGACAGCTCCTACGAGCAGTACTTC. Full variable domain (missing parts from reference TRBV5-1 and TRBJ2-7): KAGVTQTPRYLIKTRGQQVTLSCSPISGHRSVSWYQQTPGQGLQFLFEYFSETQRNKGNFPGRFSGRQFSNSRSEMNVSTLELGDSALYLCASSVGDSSYEQYFGPGTRLTVT.

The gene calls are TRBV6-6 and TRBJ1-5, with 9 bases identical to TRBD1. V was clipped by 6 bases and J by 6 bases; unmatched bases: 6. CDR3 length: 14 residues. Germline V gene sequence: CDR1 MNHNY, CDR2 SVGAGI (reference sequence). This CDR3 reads CASRETGGGQPQHF. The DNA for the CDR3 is TGTGCCAGCAGAGAAACAGGGGGCGGTCAGCCCCAGCATTTT.

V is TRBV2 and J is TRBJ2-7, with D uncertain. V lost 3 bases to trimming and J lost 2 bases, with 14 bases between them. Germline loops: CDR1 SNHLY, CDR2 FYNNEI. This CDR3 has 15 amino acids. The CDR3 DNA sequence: TGTGCCAGCAGTGATCTTGGTGGCGTAGCCTACGAGCAGTACTTC. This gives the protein CASSDLGGVAYEQYF.

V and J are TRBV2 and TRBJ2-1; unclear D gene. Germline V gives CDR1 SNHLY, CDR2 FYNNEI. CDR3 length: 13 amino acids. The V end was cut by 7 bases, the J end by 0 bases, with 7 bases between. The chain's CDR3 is CASMLNSYNEQFF. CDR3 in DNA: TGTGCCAGCATGCTTAACTCCTACAATGAGCAGTTCTTC.

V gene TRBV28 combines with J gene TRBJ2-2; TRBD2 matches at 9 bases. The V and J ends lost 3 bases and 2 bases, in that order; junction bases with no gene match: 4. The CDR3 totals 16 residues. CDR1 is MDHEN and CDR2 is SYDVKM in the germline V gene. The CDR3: CASSFLAGYNTGELFF. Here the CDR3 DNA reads TGTGCCAGCAGTTTCCTAGCGGGATACAACACCGGGGAGCTGTTTTTT. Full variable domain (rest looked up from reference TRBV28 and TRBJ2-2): DVKVTQSSRYLVKRTGEKVFLECVQDMDHENMFWYRQDPGLGLRLIYFSYDVKMKEKGDIPEGYSVSREKKERFSLILESASTNQTSMYLCASSFLAGYNTGELFFGEGSRLTVL.

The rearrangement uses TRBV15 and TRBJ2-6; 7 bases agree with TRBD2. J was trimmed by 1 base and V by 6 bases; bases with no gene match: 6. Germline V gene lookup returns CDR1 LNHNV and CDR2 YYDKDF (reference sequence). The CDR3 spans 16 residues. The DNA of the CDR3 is TGTGCCACCAGTAAAGCGGGGCTATCTGGGGCCAACGTCCTGACTTTC. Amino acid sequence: CATSKAGLSGANVLTF.

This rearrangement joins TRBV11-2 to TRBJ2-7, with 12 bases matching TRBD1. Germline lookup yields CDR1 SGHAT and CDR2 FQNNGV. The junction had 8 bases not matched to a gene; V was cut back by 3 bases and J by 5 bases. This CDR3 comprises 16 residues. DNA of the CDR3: TGTGCCAGCAGCTTGGACCGGGACAGGGGGCCGCACGAGCAGTACTTC. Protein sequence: CASSLDRDRGPHEQYF.

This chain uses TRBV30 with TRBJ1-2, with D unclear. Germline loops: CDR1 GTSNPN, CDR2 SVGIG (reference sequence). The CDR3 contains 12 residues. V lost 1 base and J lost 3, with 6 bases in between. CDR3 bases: TGTGCCTGGAGTGACGGTTACTATGGCTACACCTTC. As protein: CAWSDGYYGYTF.

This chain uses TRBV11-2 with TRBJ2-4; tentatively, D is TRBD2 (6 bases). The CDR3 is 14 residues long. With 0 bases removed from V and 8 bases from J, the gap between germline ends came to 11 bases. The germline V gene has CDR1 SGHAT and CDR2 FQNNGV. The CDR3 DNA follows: TGTGCCAGCAGCTTAGATGGAGGGATAGACATTCAGTACTTC. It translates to CASSLDGGIDIQYF.

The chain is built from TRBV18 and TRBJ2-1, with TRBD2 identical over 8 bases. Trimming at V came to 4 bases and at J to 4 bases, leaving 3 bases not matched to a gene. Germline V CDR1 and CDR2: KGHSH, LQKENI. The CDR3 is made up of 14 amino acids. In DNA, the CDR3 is TGTGCCAGCTCACGTCGGGAGGGGTACAATGAGCAGTTCTTC. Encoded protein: CASSRREGYNEQFF.

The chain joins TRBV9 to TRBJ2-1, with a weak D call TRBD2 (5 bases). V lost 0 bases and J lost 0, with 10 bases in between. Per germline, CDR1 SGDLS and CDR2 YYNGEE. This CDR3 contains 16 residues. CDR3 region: CASSVGRVSSYNEQFF. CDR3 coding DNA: TGTGCCAGCAGCGTAGGGCGGGTTAGCTCCTACAATGAGCAGTTCTTC.

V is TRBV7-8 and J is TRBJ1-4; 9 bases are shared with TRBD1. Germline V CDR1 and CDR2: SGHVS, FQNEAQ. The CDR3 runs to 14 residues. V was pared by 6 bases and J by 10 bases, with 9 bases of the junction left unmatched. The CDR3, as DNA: TGTGCCAGCAGATACCAGGGACAGGGAGCAAAACTGTTTTTT. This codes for CASRYQGQGAKLFF.

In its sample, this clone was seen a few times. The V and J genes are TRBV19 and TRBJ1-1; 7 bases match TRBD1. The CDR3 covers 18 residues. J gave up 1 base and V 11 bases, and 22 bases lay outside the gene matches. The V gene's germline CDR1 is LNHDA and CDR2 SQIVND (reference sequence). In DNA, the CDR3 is TGTGCCTCCAGTGGGTCCAGGGGGATCCTCGTTGGGAACACTGAAGCTTTCTTT. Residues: CASSGSRGILVGNTEAFF.

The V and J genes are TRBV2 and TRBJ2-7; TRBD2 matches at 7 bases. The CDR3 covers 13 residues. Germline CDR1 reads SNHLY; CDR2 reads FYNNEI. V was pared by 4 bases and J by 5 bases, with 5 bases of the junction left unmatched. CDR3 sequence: CASSVGRNDEQYF. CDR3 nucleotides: TGTGCCAGCAGTGTCGGGAGGAACGACGAGCAGTACTTC. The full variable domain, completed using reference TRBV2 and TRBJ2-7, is EPEVTQTPSHQVTQMGQEVILRCVPISNHLYFYWYRQILGQKVEFLVSFYNNEISEKSEIFDDQFSVERPDGSNFTLKIRSTKLEDSAMYFCASSVGRNDEQYFGPGTRLTVT.

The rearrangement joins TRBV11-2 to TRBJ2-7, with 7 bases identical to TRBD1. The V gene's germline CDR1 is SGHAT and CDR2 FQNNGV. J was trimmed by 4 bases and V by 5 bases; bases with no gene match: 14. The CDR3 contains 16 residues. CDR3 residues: CASSPYRGELMYEQYF. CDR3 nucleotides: TGTGCCAGCAGCCCTTACAGGGGAGAGCTAATGTACGAGCAGTACTTC.

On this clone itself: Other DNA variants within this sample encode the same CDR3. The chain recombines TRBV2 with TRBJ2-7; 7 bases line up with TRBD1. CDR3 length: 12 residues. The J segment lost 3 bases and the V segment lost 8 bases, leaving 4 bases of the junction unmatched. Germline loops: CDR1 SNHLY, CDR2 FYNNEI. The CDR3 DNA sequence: TGTGCCAGCCGAGACAGGGACTACGAGCAGTACTTC. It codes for CASRDRDYEQYF.

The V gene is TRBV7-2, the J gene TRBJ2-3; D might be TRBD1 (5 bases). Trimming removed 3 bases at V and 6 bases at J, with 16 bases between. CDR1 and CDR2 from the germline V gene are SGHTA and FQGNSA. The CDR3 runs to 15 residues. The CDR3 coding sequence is TGTGCCAGCAGCTTCTGGGGCGGTAGGGCGGATACGCAGTATTTT. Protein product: CASSFWGGRADTQYF.

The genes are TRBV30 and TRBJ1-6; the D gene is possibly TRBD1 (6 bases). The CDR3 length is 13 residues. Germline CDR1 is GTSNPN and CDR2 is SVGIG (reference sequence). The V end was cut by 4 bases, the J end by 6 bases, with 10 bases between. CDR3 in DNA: TGTGCCTGGAATGGGGGGCCTAATTCACCCCTCCACTTT. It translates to CAWNGGPNSPLHF.

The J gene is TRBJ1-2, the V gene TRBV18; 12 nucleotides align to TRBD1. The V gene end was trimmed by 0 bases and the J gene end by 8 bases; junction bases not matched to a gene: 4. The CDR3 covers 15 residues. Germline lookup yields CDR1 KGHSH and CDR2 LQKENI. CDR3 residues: CASSPPGTGGLGYTF. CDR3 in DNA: TGTGCCAGCTCACCACCTGGGACAGGGGGCCTCGGCTACACCTTC.

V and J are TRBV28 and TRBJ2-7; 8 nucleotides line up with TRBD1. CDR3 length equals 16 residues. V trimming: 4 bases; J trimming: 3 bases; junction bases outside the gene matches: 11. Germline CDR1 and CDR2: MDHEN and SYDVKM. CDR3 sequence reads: CASSSPRTGQLYEQYF. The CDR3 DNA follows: TGTGCCAGCAGTTCTCCCCGGACAGGGCAACTCTACGAGCAGTACTTC.

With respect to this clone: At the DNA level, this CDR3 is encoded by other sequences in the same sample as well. In DNA form, the CDR3 reads TGTGCCTCCGGGCGGATACAAGAGACCCAGTACTTC. Translation gives CASGRIQETQYF. The rearrangement links TRBV19 to TRBJ2-5; no clear D gene. The V end lost 11 bases, the J end lost 2 bases, and 12 bases lay between the germline ends. The CDR3 runs to 12 residues. Per the germline V gene, CDR1 is LNHDA and CDR2 is SQIVND (reference sequence).

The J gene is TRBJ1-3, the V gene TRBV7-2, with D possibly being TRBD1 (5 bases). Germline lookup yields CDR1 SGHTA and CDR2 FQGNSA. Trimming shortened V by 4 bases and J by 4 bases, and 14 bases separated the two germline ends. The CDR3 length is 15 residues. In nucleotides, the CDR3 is TGTGCCAGCAGCTCAGCCCCGGGGGGGGGAAACACCATATATTTT. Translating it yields CASSSAPGGGNTIYF.

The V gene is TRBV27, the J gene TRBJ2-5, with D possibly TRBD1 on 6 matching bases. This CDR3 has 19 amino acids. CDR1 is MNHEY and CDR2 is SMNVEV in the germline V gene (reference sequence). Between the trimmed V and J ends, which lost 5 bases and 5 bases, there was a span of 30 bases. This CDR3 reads CASSATQGSRTPWGETQYF. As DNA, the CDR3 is TGTGCCAGCAGTGCCACCCAGGGGTCGAGGACCCCCTGGGGGGAGACCCAGTACTTC.

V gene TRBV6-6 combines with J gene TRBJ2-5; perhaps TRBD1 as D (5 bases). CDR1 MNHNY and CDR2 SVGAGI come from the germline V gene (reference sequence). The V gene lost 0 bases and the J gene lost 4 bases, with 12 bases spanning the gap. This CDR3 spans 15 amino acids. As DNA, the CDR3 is TGTGCCAGCAGTTACTCCTTAGGGGTTGGAGAGACCCAGTACTTC. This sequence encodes CASSYSLGVGETQYF.

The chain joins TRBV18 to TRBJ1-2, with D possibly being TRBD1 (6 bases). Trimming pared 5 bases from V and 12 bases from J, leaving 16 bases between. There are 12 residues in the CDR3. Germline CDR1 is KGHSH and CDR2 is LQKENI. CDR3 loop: CASSERQDGNTF. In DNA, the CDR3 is TGTGCCAGCTCAGAAAGACAGGACGGTAACACCTTC. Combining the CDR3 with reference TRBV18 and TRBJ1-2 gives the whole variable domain NAGVMQNPRHLVRRRGQEARLRCSPMKGHSHVYWYRQLPEEGLKFMVYLQKENIIDESGMPKERFSAEFPKEGPSILRIQQVVRGDSAAYFCASSERQDGNTFGSGTRLTVV.

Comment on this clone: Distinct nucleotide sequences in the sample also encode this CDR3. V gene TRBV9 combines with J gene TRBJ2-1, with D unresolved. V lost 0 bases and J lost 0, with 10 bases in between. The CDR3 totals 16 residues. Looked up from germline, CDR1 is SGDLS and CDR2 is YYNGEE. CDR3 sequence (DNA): TGTGCCAGCAGCGTAGGGGCTGCTAGCTCCTACAATGAGCAGTTCTTC. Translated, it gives CASSVGAASSYNEQFF.

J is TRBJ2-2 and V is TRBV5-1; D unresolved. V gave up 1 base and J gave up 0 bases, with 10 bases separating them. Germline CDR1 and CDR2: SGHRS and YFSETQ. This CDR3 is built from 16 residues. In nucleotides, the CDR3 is TGCGCCAGCAGCTTGCTGCCAGGACCGAACACCGGGGAGCTGTTTTTT. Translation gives CASSLLPGPNTGELFF. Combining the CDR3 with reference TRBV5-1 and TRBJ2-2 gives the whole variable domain KAGVTQTPRYLIKTRGQQVTLSCSPISGHRSVSWYQQTPGQGLQFLFEYFSETQRNKGNFPGRFSGRQFSNSRSEMNVSTLELGDSALYLCASSLLPGPNTGELFFGEGSRLTVL.

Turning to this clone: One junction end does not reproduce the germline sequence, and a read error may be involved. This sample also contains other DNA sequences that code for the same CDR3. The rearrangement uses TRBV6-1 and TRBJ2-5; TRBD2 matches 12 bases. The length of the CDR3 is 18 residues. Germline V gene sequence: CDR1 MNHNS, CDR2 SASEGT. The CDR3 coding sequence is TGTGCTAGCAGTGGCCGACAGGGTGGAGGACTAGCGGGGGAGACCCAGTACTTC. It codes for CASSGRQGGGLAGETQYF.

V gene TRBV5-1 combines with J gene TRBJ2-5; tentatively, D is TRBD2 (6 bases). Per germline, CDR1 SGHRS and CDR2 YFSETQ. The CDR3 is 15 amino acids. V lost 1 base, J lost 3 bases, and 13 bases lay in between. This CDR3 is CASSLMGGKEETQYF. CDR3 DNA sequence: TGCGCCAGCAGCTTGATGGGGGGAAAGGAAGAGACCCAGTACTTC.

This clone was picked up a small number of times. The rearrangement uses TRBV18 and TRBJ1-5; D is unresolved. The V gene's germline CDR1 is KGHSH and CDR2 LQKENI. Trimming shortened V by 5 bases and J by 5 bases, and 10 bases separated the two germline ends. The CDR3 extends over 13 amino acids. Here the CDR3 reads CASSVEEDQPQHF. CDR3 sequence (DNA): TGTGCCAGCTCAGTAGAAGAGGATCAGCCCCAGCATTTT. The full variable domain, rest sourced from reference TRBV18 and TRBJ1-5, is NAGVMQNPRHLVRRRGQEARLRCSPMKGHSHVYWYRQLPEEGLKFMVYLQKENIIDESGMPKERFSAEFPKEGPSILRIQQVVRGDSAAYFCASSVEEDQPQHFGDGTRLSIL.